This T cell receptor (beta chain) stems from a study of cytomegalovirus exposure and HLA in healthy donors (dated by TCRdb to about 2017). As for the study more broadly: An earlier analysis of approximately 640 of the donors reported 250 to 300 Gb of sequence data and about 100 million unique TCR beta sequences from about 180 million T cells. The study combined high-throughput TCR immunosequencing, statistical association of individual TCRs with disease status, and machine learning to predict cytomegalovirus infection status. A later analysis re-examined previously published TCR beta repertoires from around 670 donors and added high-resolution HLA genotyping to investigate patterns of TCR occurrence. A few DR-DQ haplotypes were treated as single units for association and clustering because of strong linkage in the cohort. An early release that covered about 600 HLA-typed donors contained about 300 gigabases of sequencing data and 70 million to 100 million unique TCR sequences. The number of donors typed differed by locus, with roughly 620-630 for A, B, C, DRB1 and DQB1, roughly 520 for DQA1, about 610 for DPA1, and 400 to 490 for DPB1. The study was designed to test whether signatures of past pathogen exposure could be identified by cataloging public T cell receptors. In addition to the first cohort of 666 subjects, a separate validation cohort of 120 different subjects was used. An earlier analysis of nearly 600 of the donors applied high-throughput TCR beta sequencing to assess whether each TCR beta V gene segment acted as functional or pseudogenic. Both class I and class II loci were covered by HLA typing, at four-digit resolution. Of the 300 to 500 genotyped donors, 75% to 85% were placed in the genetic ancestry cluster associated with self-reported Caucasian donors. Across around 400 genotyped donors of the cohort, an average of approximately 240,000 unique TCR beta nucleotide sequences per donor were sequenced, and around 20% of those sequences were non-productive. A later genetic analysis took genome-wide SNP genotypes for about 55% of the roughly 700 donors and used that subset as a discovery cohort. Alongside the repertoire data, information on donor age, sex, ethnicity and CMV serostatus was compiled. Using immunosequencing, the study profiled T cell repertoires from 500 to 800 subjects and related those repertoires to cytomegalovirus serostatus. Rather than drawing on any new phenotypic data, the later analysis identified candidate immune exposures from TCR beta sequences and the way those sequences occurred across donors. All discovery cohort repertoires had been generated on a single sequencing platform. What the work shows at the level of the full study, not this receptor alone: In both the original and validation cohorts, the classifier was reported to diagnose cytomegalovirus status with high specificity and sensitivity. Across donors, most TCR sequences were observed very rarely, whereas some public TCRs were present in many individuals. It was suggested by the authors that the approach could potentially be generalized to other disease states and immunological phenotypes. According to a later analysis, TCR association rates differed among HLA loci, with DRB1 alleles showing the most associated TCRs and HLA-C alleles showing the fewest. Roughly 15 rarely observed V segments, including chromosome 9 orphons, were excluded from the earlier analysis of about 600 of the donors because counts were too low. Because the 87-base-pair reads could not distinguish some IMGT-functional V segments, including TRBV6-2 and TRBV6-3, those segments were excluded. In vitro tests confirmed that a few of the cytomegalovirus-associated TCR beta chains recognize cytomegalovirus antigens. An association between a missense DCLRE1C variant and V-gene and J-gene trimming of TCR beta chains was found in a later genetic analysis and replicated in an independent cohort. In a later analysis, HLA-associated TCR beta chains were found to be more clonally expanded and to have lower generation probabilities than equally common non-associated chains. HLA typing was unavailable for some donors at each locus, so association tests used only the typed subset. The study listed 164 TCR beta chains as associated with cytomegalovirus. According to a later genetic analysis, donors in an Asian-associated ancestry cluster had fewer N-insertions in productive TCRs than the roughly 660-donor mean. A further reported finding was that TCR beta sequences accurately predicted the HLA-A and HLA-B alleles for most subjects in the first cohort. The cohort was sequenced for TCR beta chains only, and without alpha or paired-chain data the features that could be detected were limited. A later analysis reported that several top co-occurrence clusters appeared linked to parvovirus B19, influenza, CMV and Epstein-Barr virus. For the cohort, immune exposure information was limited to CMV serostatus. An earlier analysis of some 590 of the donors showed that most TCR beta V segments appeared in productive rearrangements either about 87% or about 30% of the time, which broadly matched IMGT annotations. A later analysis found that most CMV-associated TCR beta chains appeared HLA-restricted, with HLA associations seemingly driven largely by CMV exposure. When HLA alleles, especially DR and DQ, strongly co-occurred, TCR associations were difficult to assign to individual alleles. Correlated functional status among segregating V segments might reflect linkage disequilibrium, but an unknown experimental factor could not be ruled out. A cluster of highly shared sequence variants was judged likely to represent a technical artifact of the sequencing pipeline. In a later analysis, around 15,000 TCR beta sequences were associated with specific HLA alleles at a false discovery rate of 0.05. Sequencing depth was assumed to be roughly uniform across donors in the presence/absence analyses, though that assumption may not hold.

The cohort comprised 670 or so healthy bone marrow donors. At the time of sampling, all cohort members were nominally healthy, though unrecorded immune exposures were likely present. The donor was CMV seronegative and belonged to the group of over 350 seronegative cohort members. Each donor provided a peripheral blood sample, and peripheral blood mononuclear cells were used for TCR beta sequencing. The Qiagen DNeasy Blood Extraction Kit was used to extract genomic DNA from the blood cell samples. A remark on this clone: The specificity of this receptor is unknown. Base qualities are not at hand, and no much larger clone is one base apart.

The method was the immunoSEQ multiplex PCR assay. For the multiplex PCR, a mixture combining 60 forward primers for TCR Vbeta segments and 13 reverse primers for TCR Jbeta segments was used. A multiplex PCR assay on genomic DNA amplified the CDR3 region of rearranged TCR beta genes. The amplified TCR beta libraries were sequenced on the Illumina HiSeq System as 87-base-pair reads. The study's own analysis went as follows. A later analysis counted approximately 76 million unique TCR beta chains across the 666 repertoires, and around 12 million of these chains were shared by at least two donors. Raw reads were error-corrected and collapsed into unique sequences by a nearest-neighbor algorithm in which closely related sequences were merged to remove PCR and sequencing errors. To assign V, D and J gene segments, CDR3 sequences were aligned to IMGT reference sequences. For a sequence to be retained, a match of at least six nucleotides was required to both a V gene segment and a J gene segment. A rearrangement counted as productive if the CDR3 had no stop codons and remained in frame with V and J, and every other rearrangement counted as non-productive. CDR3 was defined by IMGT convention, running from the second conserved V-encoded cysteine to the conserved J-encoded phenylalanine. The earlier analysis of 450 to 750 of the donors excluded any sequence lacking an unambiguous match to a single V gene segment. In an earlier analysis of approximately 610 of the donors, V segments were called functional above 56.7% productive rearrangements and were called segregating when the between-donor standard deviation exceeded 5%. A statistical classification framework was built for diagnosing cytomegalovirus status from the catalog of TCR beta chain sequences. A later analysis assigned V and J genes by comparing TCR nucleotide sequences with IMGT/GENE-DB human TR gene sequences. The TCRdist pipeline was used in a later analysis to assign CDR3 sequences and most-parsimonious VDJ recombination scenarios. In a later analysis, each TCR beta chain was defined by its CDR3 amino acid sequence together with its V-gene family, and reads lacking a unique V-gene family were excluded. A later analysis removed several hundred highly shared, low-generation-probability nucleotide sequences to deal with suspected cross-contamination and a sequencing artifact. For each public chain, a later analysis derived a clonal expansion index from normalized ranks of inferred template counts within each repertoire. Generation probabilities in a later analysis came from a VDJ recombination model fitted to out-of-frame rearrangements, and those results were checked against IGoR. Hypergeometric tests were used in a later analysis to score TCR-TCR, TCR-HLA and TCR-CMV co-occurrence, with a repertoire-size bias correction applied to the TCR pairs. In a later analysis, false discovery rates were estimated by permuting HLA or CMV assignments 20 times. A later analysis grouped co-occurring TCRs with DBSCAN, adding TCRdist sequence similarity when clustering within HLA-allele-positive subsets. Co-occurrence clustering excluded repertoires with fewer than 30,000 or more than 120,000 public chains, plus five with anomalous nucleotide sharing. Sourced from immuneACCESS, this table was stored by TCRdb with only in-frame sequences that have V and J called. A share of the clones is absent; for the studies checked, an unresolved V gene accounts for under half, and the remainder has no known explanation. The V and J calls and the clone size are those of that table, but D and trimming were determined from the DNA. Here the sample has 150,000 to 200,000 clones; less than 85% occur a single time. The top ten clones comprise 5.7% of the sample.

Reading from cysteine to phenylalanine, the CDR3 counts 15 amino acids. Here the CDR3 DNA is all that survives: 45 bases in frame from base 1. Here V drops 3 bases and J drops 8 bases, and the junction holds 9 bases not matched to any gene. The germline V gene (reference sequence) specifies LNHNV as CDR1 and YYDKDF as CDR2. The sequencing sample was made of PBMCs. The clonotype was recovered from a middle-aged man in good health and CMV-seronegative. This sequence uses TRBV15 and TRBJ2-4; 8 central bases correspond to TRBD2. The CDR3 sequence is CATSSDVLTSDIQYF. The sequenced DNA is TGTGCCACCAGCAGCGATGTTTTGACTAGCGACATTCAGTACTTC.